This T cell receptor beta chain appears in the sequencing data of a study of Graves' ophthalmopathy and Graves' hyperthyroidism. This clonotype showed up many times. Germline CDR1 is LNHDA and CDR2 is SQIVND (reference sequence). With V trimmed by 5 bases and J by 1 base, 4 bases remained unmatched. This CDR3 contains 14 residues. Exclusion criteria comprised other autoimmune diseases, uncontrolled infections, pregnancy or lactation in patients. TCR beta CDR3 amplification used RNA transcripts. RT-PCR in the first round used HTBI primers; a second-round multiplex PCR followed. In TCRdb, the multiplex PCR reads were re-called with MiXCR into one record per CDR3 protein. The table includes about 590,000 distinct CDR3 sequences, approximately 37% detected once.

The source is an adult man with Graves' hyperthyroidism. The genes are TRBV19 and TRBJ2-7; 8 nucleotides match TRBD1. The sample taken for sequencing was peripheral blood or thyroid tissue (not recorded which). CDR3 nucleotides: TGTGCCAGTAGTGCCACAGGGGGTTCCTACGAGCAGTACTTC. Protein product: CASSATGGSYEQYF.